This TCR beta chain originates from a study of cytomegalovirus exposure and HLA in healthy donors. General study findings and limits: Some TCR beta chains (more than 150 of them) were listed as cytomegalovirus-associated.

This clone was recorded only once. The antigen remains unidentified. PCR involved 60 Vbeta and 13 Jbeta primers. Here immunoSEQ multiplex PCR was the method, and the copy in TCRdb shows in-frame clones only, minus some. The data show approximately 140,000 clones, roughly 77% seen once. This CDR3 is 12 amino acids long. Trimming removed 3 bases at V and 6 bases at J, with 9 bases between. In germline, CDR1 is LNHNV, CDR2 YYDKDF (reference sequence). The chain joins TRBV15 to TRBJ2-7; D call uncertain. This clonotype was sampled from a man aged 30-40 years in good health and CMV-seronegative. Sequencing was performed on PBMCs. DNA for the CDR3: TGTGCCACCAGCAGTGGTAGCCGCGAGCAGTACTTC. This translates into CATSSGSREQYF.